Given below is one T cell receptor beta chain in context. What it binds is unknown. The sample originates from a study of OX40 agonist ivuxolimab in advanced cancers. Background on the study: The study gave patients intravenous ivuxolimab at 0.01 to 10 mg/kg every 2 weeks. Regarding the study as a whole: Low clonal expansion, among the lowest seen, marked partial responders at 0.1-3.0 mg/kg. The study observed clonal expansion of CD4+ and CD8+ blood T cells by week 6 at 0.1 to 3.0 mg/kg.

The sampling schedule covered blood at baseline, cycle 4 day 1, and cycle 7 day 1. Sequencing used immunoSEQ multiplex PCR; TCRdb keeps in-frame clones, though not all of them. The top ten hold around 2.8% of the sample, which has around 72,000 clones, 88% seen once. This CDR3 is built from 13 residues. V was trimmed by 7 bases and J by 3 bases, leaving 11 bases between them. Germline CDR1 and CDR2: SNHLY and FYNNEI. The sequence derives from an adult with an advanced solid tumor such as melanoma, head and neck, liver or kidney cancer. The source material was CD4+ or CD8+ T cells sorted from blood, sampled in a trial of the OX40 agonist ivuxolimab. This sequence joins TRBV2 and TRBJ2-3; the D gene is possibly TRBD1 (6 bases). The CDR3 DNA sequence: TGTGCCAGCAACAGGGCAGCGACAGATACGCAGTATTTT. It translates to CASNRAATDTQYF. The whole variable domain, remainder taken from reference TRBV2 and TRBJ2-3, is EPEVTQTPSHQVTQMGQEVILRCVPISNHLYFYWYRQILGQKVEFLVSFYNNEISEKSEIFDDQFSVERPDGSNFTLKIRSTKLEDSAMYFCASNRAATDTQYFGPGTRLTVL.